A single sample gave rise to the 32 T cell receptor beta chains below, sequenced in a study of shared clonotypes between healthy human individuals (dated by TCRdb to the early 2020s). Preparation of the library involved the immunoSEQ multiplex PCR assay. TCRdb retrieved this table from immuneACCESS and kept in-frame rearrangements only. Not all clones are present; in checked studies, unresolved V genes account for under half, and no reason is known for the remainder. The table for this sample lists about 2.4 million clones; roughly 93% of them were counted only once. 0.36% of the sample rests with the top ten. The sample comprised naive CD4+ T cells from PBMCs. What this sample's cell subset or site label stands for: CD45RA+ positively selected. These receptors all come from a man aged 18 to 35 in good health. Some clones in this sample may be carry-over from other donors' samples.

This chain connects TRBV20-1 to TRBJ2-3, with unresolved D. The CDR3 extends over 11 amino acids. V lost 2 bases, J lost 6 bases, and 6 bases lay in between. Germline CDR1 is DFQATT and CDR2 is SNEGSKA (reference sequence). The CDR3 loop reads CSARPPDTQYF. In DNA, the CDR3 is TGCAGTGCTAGACCCCCGGATACGCAGTATTTT.

In DNA form, the CDR3 reads TGTGCCAGCAGCTTGGGGACAGGGGGCGAGCAGTACTTC. It specifies CASSLGTGGEQYF. V and J are TRBV5-4 and TRBJ2-7, with 10 nucleotides matching TRBD1. J was trimmed by 6 bases and V by 0 bases; bases with no gene match: 0. This CDR3 has 13 amino acids. The germline gives CDR1 SGHNT, CDR2 YYREEE (reference sequence).

The rearrangement links TRBV5-1 to TRBJ2-7, with 8 bases identical to TRBD1. The CDR3 spans 14 residues. The J segment lost 4 bases and the V segment lost 6 bases, leaving 9 bases of the junction unmatched. Germline CDR1 and CDR2: SGHRS and YFSETQ. CDR3 nucleotides: TGCGCCAGCACCACCGGGACAGGCCGGTACGAGCAGTACTTC. Its protein is CASTTGTGRYEQYF.

DNA of the CDR3: TGTGCCAGCAGCCCCCAACCTGACAGGGCCTACGAGCAGTACTTC. It yields the protein CASSPQPDRAYEQYF. This chain joins TRBV7-3 and TRBJ2-7, with 7 positions matching TRBD1. With 5 bases clipped from V and 2 bases from J, the junction kept 9 bases outside the gene matches. The CDR3 contains 15 residues. Germline V gives CDR1 SGHTA, CDR2 FQGTGA.

This clone was seen just once. The sample contains more than one DNA sequence encoding this CDR3. The chain has TRBV28 and TRBJ1-4; D uncertain. The CDR3 is made up of 15 amino acids. Trimming pared 5 bases from V and 0 bases from J, leaving 10 bases between. Germline V gene lookup returns CDR1 MDHEN and CDR2 SYDVKM. The DNA of the CDR3 is TGTGCCAGCAGTCCTGGCGGATCAACTAATGAAAAACTGTTTTTT. Protein sequence: CASSPGGSTNEKLFF. Looking up the rest from reference TRBV28 and TRBJ1-4 gives the full variable domain: DVKVTQSSRYLVKRTGEKVFLECVQDMDHENMFWYRQDPGLGLRLIYFSYDVKMKEKGDIPEGYSVSREKKERFSLILESASTNQTSMYLCASSPGGSTNEKLFFGSGTQLSVL.

The chain recombines TRBV6-5 with TRBJ1-1; the D is unclear. This CDR3 spans 14 amino acids. Germline assignment: CDR1 MNHEY and CDR2 SVGAGI. V lost 5 bases, J lost 0 bases, and 10 bases lay in between. The CDR3 DNA reads TGTGCCAGCAGTCCTCGGCGGGTGAACACTGAAGCTTTCTTT. It codes for CASSPRRVNTEAFF.

This rearrangement joins TRBV4-3 to TRBJ1-6, with D perhaps TRBD1 (5 bases). This CDR3 comprises 21 residues. Germline V gene lookup returns CDR1 LGHNA and CDR2 YSLEER. V was trimmed by 0 bases and J by 1 base, leaving 22 bases between them. The CDR3 sequence is CASSQEYSGRGRGSYNSPLHF. The CDR3 bases are TGCGCCAGCAGCCAAGAGTATTCTGGCCGGGGGAGAGGGTCCTATAATTCACCCCTCCACTTT.

The genes are TRBV5-1 and TRBJ1-4; D is unclear. CDR3 length: 14 amino acids. Germline V lookup: CDR1 SGHRS, CDR2 YFSETQ. Trimming shortened V by 0 bases and J by 5 bases, and 8 bases separated the two germline ends. The CDR3 reads CASSLEDGNEKLFF. The DNA of the CDR3 is TGCGCCAGCAGCTTGGAAGACGGGAATGAAAAACTGTTTTTT.

V gene TRBV11-2 combines with J gene TRBJ2-5, with 10 bases matching TRBD1. V lost 5 bases and J lost 3; bases outside the gene matches: 6. CDR3 size: 15 residues. CDR1 SGHAT and CDR2 FQNNGV come from the germline V gene. CDR3 sequence (DNA): TGTGCCAGCAGCAACCGGGACAGGGGCGAAGAGACCCAGTACTTC. It encodes CASSNRDRGEETQYF.

J is TRBJ2-6 and V is TRBV2; 8 bases align to TRBD1. The CDR3 has 16 amino acids. V gave up 5 bases and J gave up 0 bases; unmatched junction bases: 3. Germline CDR1 and CDR2: SNHLY and FYNNEI. CDR3 bases: TGTGCCAGCAGTTGGACAGGGAGCTCTGGGGCCAACGTCCTGACTTTC. Translating gives CASSWTGSSGANVLTF.

The chain recombines TRBV7-8 with TRBJ2-4; a possible D gene is TRBD1 (6 bases). Germline V lookup: CDR1 SGHVS, CDR2 FQNEAQ. Trimming pared 7 bases from V and 13 bases from J, leaving 17 bases between. The CDR3 is 12 residues long. CDR3 DNA sequence: TGTGCCAGCATAAGTCCTTCGGGACACCAGTACTTC. It specifies CASISPSGHQYF.

The chain employs TRBV11-3 and TRBJ2-1; TRBD1 matches 9 bases. The germline CDR1 and CDR2 sequences are SGHNT and YENEEA. The CDR3 extends over 15 amino acids. With 4 bases clipped from V and 5 bases from J, the junction kept 6 bases outside the gene matches. CDR3 loop: CASSSGQGANNEQFF. The CDR3 DNA reads as TGTGCCAGCAGCTCGGGACAGGGAGCCAACAATGAGCAGTTCTTC. Supplemented by reference TRBV11-3 and TRBJ2-1, the full variable domain reads EAGVVQSPRYKIIEKKQPVAFWCNPISGHNTLYWYLQNLGQGPELLIRYENEEAVDDSQLPKDRFSAERLKGVDSTLKIQPAELGDSAVYLCASSSGQGANNEQFFGPGTRLTVL.

The chain uses TRBV10-3 and TRBJ1-2; 9 nucleotides match TRBD1. Per germline, CDR1 ENHRY and CDR2 SYGVKD. With V trimmed by 0 bases and J by 5 bases, 4 bases remained unmatched. CDR3 size: 15 residues. In DNA, the CDR3 is TGTGCCATCAGTGAGTCGAACAGGGGGCATTATGGCTACACCTTC. It codes for CAISESNRGHYGYTF.

The V and J genes are TRBV5-1 and TRBJ1-1, with 8 bases lining up with TRBD1. Germline lookup yields CDR1 SGHRS and CDR2 YFSETQ. CDR3 length: 13 residues. V gave up 4 bases and J gave up 8 bases; unmatched junction bases: 7. CDR3: CASSPIQGDEAFF. The DNA of the CDR3 is TGCGCCAGCAGCCCAATACAGGGGGACGAAGCTTTCTTT.

The V and J genes are TRBV4-2 and TRBJ1-4; 9 bases map to TRBD1. The germline CDR1 and CDR2 sequences are LGHNA and YNFKEQ. The trim removed 0 bases at V and 4 bases at J, leaving 6 bases unmatched. CDR3 length: 17 amino acids. The CDR3 DNA reads TGTGCCAGCAGCCAAGATAAAGGGACAGGGAATAATGAAAAACTGTTTTTT. Translation: CASSQDKGTGNNEKLFF.

This clone has just a few counts. The chain has TRBV18 and TRBJ1-1, with D maybe TRBD1 (5 bases). V gave up 6 bases and J gave up 5 bases, with 19 bases separating them. The V gene's germline CDR1 is KGHSH and CDR2 LQKENI. This CDR3 is built from 15 residues. The CDR3, as DNA: TGTGCCAGCTCGCCCCCGGGACGCTGGAGTACTGAAGCTTTCTTT. Protein product: CASSPPGRWSTEAFF.

The V and J genes are TRBV25-1 and TRBJ1-1, with D possibly matching TRBD1 (5 bases). The CDR3 is made up of 14 amino acids. Germline V CDR1 and CDR2: MGHDK, SYGVNS. V lost 1 base to trimming and J lost 8 bases, with 14 bases between them. In nucleotides, the CDR3 is TGTGCCAGCAGTGAATCCCGGGACTTCCAGGAAGCTTTCTTT. Amino acid sequence: CASSESRDFQEAFF.

The chain combines TRBV11-1 with TRBJ2-2; possible D gene TRBD1, 6 bases. The CDR3 spans 13 residues. Germline values: CDR1 SGHAT, CDR2 FQDESV (reference sequence). With 5 bases removed from V and 7 bases from J, the gap between germline ends came to 11 bases. CDR3 sequence reads: CASSATGIGELFF. The DNA of the CDR3 is TGTGCCAGCAGCGCAACAGGGATCGGGGAGCTGTTTTTT.

This clone was observed a single time. The V and J genes are TRBV30 and TRBJ2-3; 10 nucleotides agree with TRBD2. Germline V gene lookup returns CDR1 GTSNPN and CDR2 SVGIG (reference sequence). CDR3 length equals 16 residues. V trimming: 0 bases; J trimming: 3 bases; junction bases outside the gene matches: 6. CDR3 amino acids: CAWSVVEGLATDTQYF. DNA for the CDR3: TGTGCCTGGAGTGTAGTTGAGGGACTAGCGACAGATACGCAGTATTTT.

The chain carries TRBV6-5 and TRBJ2-7; 9 nucleotides agree with TRBD2. This CDR3 has 15 amino acids. CDR1 MNHEY and CDR2 SVGAGI come from the germline V gene. J gave up 0 bases and V 8 bases, and 8 bases lay outside the gene matches. The CDR3 here is CASRRLADTSYEQYF. The CDR3, as DNA: TGTGCCAGCCGCCGACTAGCGGACACCTCCTACGAGCAGTACTTC.

The chain is built from TRBV10-3 and TRBJ2-7; TRBD2 matches 11 bases. V dropped 8 bases and J dropped 4; count of bases not matched to a gene: 4. Germline lookup yields CDR1 ENHRY and CDR2 SYGVKD. The length of the CDR3 is 13 residues. CDR3 DNA: TGTGCCATCGCCGGGACTAGCGGTTACGAGCAGTACTTC. Protein: CAIAGTSGYEQYF.

The V gene is TRBV28, the J gene TRBJ2-1; D is unresolved. Trimming removed 6 bases at V and 13 bases at J, with 13 bases between. CDR1 is MDHEN and CDR2 is SYDVKM in the germline V gene. This CDR3 contains 11 residues. CDR3 region: CASSHRNFQFF. CDR3 nucleotides: TGTGCCAGCAGCCATAGGAATTTTCAGTTCTTC.

This chain connects TRBV6-5 to TRBJ1-5; D is undetermined. The CDR3 has 14 residues. V was cut by 0 bases and J by 5 bases, with 8 bases left in between. Germline V lookup: CDR1 MNHEY, CDR2 SVGAGI. The CDR3 is CASSYSTGYQPQHF. CDR3 DNA sequence: TGTGCCAGCAGTTACTCGACGGGTTATCAGCCCCAGCATTTT.

This rearrangement joins TRBV6-5 to TRBJ2-7; TRBD2 might be the D (7 bases). The germline V gene has CDR1 MNHEY and CDR2 SVGAGI. This CDR3 is built from 15 residues. The V and J ends lost 8 bases and 3 bases respectively, with 20 bases between them. The CDR3 sequence is CASRLGGASGYEQYF. The CDR3 nucleotides read TGTGCCAGCCGGTTGGGGGGGGCGTCGGGCTACGAGCAGTACTTC.

The CDR3 loop is CASSLSPIGTEAFF. Written as DNA, the CDR3 is TGTGCCAGCAGCTTATCCCCGATAGGGACTGAAGCTTTCTTT. The rearrangement links TRBV11-2 to TRBJ1-1; D remains ambiguous. CDR3 length equals 14 residues. CDR1 and CDR2 from the germline V gene are SGHAT and FQNNGV. V lost 2 bases to trimming and J lost 5 bases, with 12 bases between them. Based on the CDR3 plus reference TRBV11-2 and TRBJ1-1, the full variable domain is EAGVAQSPRYKIIEKRQSVAFWCNPISGHATLYWYQQILGQGPKLLIQFQNNGVVDDSQLPKDRFSAERLKGVDSTLKIQPAKLEDSAVYLCASSLSPIGTEAFFGQGTRLTVV.

Details on this clone: Other DNA sequences within the sample encode an identical CDR3. The chain recombines TRBV18 with TRBJ1-5; 8 bases match TRBD1. The CDR3 is 14 residues long. V lost 6 bases and J lost 4; bases outside the gene matches: 5. In germline, CDR1 is KGHSH, CDR2 LQKENI. The CDR3 DNA is TGTGCCAGCTCCCTTACAGGGGGTAATCAGCCCCAGCATTTT. It codes for CASSLTGGNQPQHF.

V usage is TRBV21-1 and J usage is TRBJ2-7; the table's D call, TRBD2, has no DNA check behind it. TRBV21-1 is noted as a pseudogene. The CDR3 contains 16 residues. CDR3 residues: CASSKGGTSTSYEQYF. CDR3 bases: TGTGCCAGCAGCAAAGGAGGAACTAGCACCTCCTACGAGCAGTACTTC.

Comments on this clone: The same CDR3 can be traced to other DNA sequences in this sample. The rearrangement joins TRBV28 to TRBJ2-6, with D perhaps matching TRBD1 (6 bases). CDR1 is MDHEN and CDR2 is SYDVKM in the germline V gene. The CDR3 is 14 residues long. Between the trimmed V and J ends, which lost 6 bases and 4 bases, there was a span of 10 bases. This CDR3 is CASRTGSGANVLTF. Here the CDR3 DNA reads TGTGCCAGCAGAACAGGGTCCGGGGCCAACGTCCTGACTTTC.

This chain joins TRBV5-8 and TRBJ2-3, with D perhaps TRBD1 (5 bases). The V gene's germline CDR1 is SGHTS and CDR2 YDEGEE. This CDR3 contains 15 residues. The V and J ends lost 4 bases and 4 bases respectively, with 16 bases between them. The CDR3 nucleotides are TGTGCCAGCAGCGCCTTGGGGCAGGGATCAGATACGCAGTATTTT. This sequence encodes CASSALGQGSDTQYF.

A single count supports this clone. The rearrangement joins TRBV9 to TRBJ2-5; 11 positions agree with TRBD2. The CDR3 has 15 amino acids. The V segment lost 4 bases and the J segment 2 bases; nucleotides outside the gene matches: 4. Germline V gene lookup returns CDR1 SGDLS and CDR2 YYNGEE. CDR3 sequence (DNA): TGTGCCAGCAGCTATGGGACTAGCGGTCAAGAGACCCAGTACTTC. Encoded protein: CASSYGTSGQETQYF.

The chain carries TRBV13 and TRBJ2-4; 8 bases align to TRBD1. The junction had 11 bases not matched to a gene; V was cut back by 5 bases and J by 5 bases. From germline, CDR1 is PRHDT and CDR2 FYEKMQ (reference sequence). There are 16 residues in the CDR3. This CDR3 reads CASSRSSGGRENIQYF. CDR3 in DNA: TGTGCCAGCAGCCGGTCTTCAGGGGGCCGGGAAAACATTCAGTACTTC.

The chain recombines TRBV6-6 with TRBJ2-5; TRBD1 agrees at 10 bases. Unmatched junction bases numbered 4, after V lost 4 bases and J lost 5 bases. The germline CDR1 and CDR2 sequences are MNHNY and SVGAGI (reference sequence). This CDR3 is 14 amino acids long. CDR3 amino acids: CASSSSDRGETQYF. The CDR3 DNA sequence: TGTGCCAGCAGTTCCTCGGACAGGGGGGAGACCCAGTACTTC.